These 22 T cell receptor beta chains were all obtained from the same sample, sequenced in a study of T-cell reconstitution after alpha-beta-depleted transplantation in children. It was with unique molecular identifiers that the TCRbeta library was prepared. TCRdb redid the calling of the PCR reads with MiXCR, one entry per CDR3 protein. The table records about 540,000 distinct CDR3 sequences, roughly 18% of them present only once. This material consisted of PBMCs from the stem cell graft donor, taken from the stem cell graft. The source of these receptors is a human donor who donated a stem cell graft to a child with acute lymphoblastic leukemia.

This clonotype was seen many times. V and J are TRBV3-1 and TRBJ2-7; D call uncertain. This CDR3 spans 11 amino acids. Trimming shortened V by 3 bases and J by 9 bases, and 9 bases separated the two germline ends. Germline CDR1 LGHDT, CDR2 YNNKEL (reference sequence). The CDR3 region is CASSQANWQYF. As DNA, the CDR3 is TGTGCCAGCAGCCAGGCTAATTGGCAGTACTTC.

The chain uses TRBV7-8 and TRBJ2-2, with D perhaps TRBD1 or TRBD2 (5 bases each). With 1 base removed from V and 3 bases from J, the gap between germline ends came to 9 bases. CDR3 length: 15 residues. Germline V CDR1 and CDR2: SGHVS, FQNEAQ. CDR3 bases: TGTGCCAGCAGCTTAGTCGGGACCCACACCGGGGAGCTGTTTTTT. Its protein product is CASSLVGTHTGELFF.

CDR3 in amino acids: CASSFGTGEFRAVLVNTEAFF. The CDR3 region has the DNA TGCGCCAGCAGTTTCGGGACAGGGGAATTTCGGGCCGTTTTAGTTAACACTGAAGCTTTCTTT. The rearrangement links TRBV4-1 to TRBJ1-1; 10 bases match TRBD1. The ends lost 6 bases at V and 2 bases at J; junction bases unmatched: 24. Germline V CDR1 and CDR2: MGHRA, YSYEKL. There are 21 residues in the CDR3.

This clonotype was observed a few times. The CDR3 region is CSARVALSTSGNHNEQFF. In DNA, the CDR3 is TGCAGTGCTAGAGTTGCTCTCTCGACTAGCGGGAATCACAATGAGCAGTTCTTC. The rearrangement links TRBV20-1 to TRBJ2-1; 11 nucleotides line up with TRBD2. The CDR3 loop spans 18 amino acids. Germline CDR1 is DFQATT and CDR2 is SNEGSKA (reference sequence). Trimming took 1 base from V and 5 from J; bases not matched to a gene: 13.

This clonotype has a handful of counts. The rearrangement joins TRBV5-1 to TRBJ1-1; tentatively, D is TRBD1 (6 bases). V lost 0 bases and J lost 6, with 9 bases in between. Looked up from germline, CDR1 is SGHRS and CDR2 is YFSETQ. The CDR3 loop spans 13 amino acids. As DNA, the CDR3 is TGCGCCAGCAGCTTGGAGGGGGACGCTGAAGCTTTCTTT. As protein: CASSLEGDAEAFF.

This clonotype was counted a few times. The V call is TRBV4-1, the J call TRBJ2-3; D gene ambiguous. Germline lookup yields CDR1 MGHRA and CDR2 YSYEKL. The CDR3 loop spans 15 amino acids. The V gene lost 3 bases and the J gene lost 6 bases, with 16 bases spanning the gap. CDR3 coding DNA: TGCGCCAGCAGCCAGGAACAGTCCGCTTCGGATACGCAGTATTTT. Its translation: CASSQEQSASDTQYF.

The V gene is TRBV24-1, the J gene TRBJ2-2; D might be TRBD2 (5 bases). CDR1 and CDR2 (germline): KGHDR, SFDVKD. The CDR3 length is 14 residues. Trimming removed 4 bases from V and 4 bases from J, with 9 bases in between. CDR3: CATSERAFTGELFF. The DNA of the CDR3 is TGTGCCACCAGTGAGAGGGCGTTCACCGGGGAGCTGTTTTTT.

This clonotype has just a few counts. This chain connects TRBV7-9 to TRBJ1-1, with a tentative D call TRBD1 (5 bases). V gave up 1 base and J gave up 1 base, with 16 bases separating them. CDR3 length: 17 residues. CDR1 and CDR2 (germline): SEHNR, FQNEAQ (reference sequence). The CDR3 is CASSLGKMGVQNTEAFF. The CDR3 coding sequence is TGTGCCAGCAGCTTAGGGAAGATGGGGGTCCAGAACACTGAAGCTTTCTTT.

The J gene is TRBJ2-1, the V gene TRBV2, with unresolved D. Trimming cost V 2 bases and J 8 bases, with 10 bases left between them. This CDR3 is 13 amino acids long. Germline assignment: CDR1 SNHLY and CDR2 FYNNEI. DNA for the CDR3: TGTGCCAGCAGTGAACAATTCTTCGATGAGCAGTTCTTC. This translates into CASSEQFFDEQFF. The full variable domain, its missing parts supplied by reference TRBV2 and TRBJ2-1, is EPEVTQTPSHQVTQMGQEVILRCVPISNHLYFYWYRQILGQKVEFLVSFYNNEISEKSEIFDDQFSVERPDGSNFTLKIRSTKLEDSAMYFCASSEQFFDEQFFGPGTRLTVL.

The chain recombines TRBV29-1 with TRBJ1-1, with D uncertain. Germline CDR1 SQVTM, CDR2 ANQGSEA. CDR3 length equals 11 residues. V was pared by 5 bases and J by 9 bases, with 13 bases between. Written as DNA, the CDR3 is TGCAGCGTTTCCAACAGCCTTCAAGCTTTCTTT. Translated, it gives CSVSNSLQAFF.

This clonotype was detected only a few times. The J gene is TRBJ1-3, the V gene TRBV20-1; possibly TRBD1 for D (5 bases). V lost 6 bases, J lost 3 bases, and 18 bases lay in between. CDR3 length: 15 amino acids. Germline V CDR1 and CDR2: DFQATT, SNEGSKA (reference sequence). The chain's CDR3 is CSAKASGPYGNTIYF. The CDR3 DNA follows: TGCAGTGCAAAGGCATCAGGGCCGTATGGAAACACCATATATTTT.

DNA for the CDR3: TGTGCCAGCAGCGAAGGGACAGGTTCAGATACGCAGTATTTT. Its protein is CASSEGTGSDTQYF. The chain joins TRBV9 to TRBJ2-3; 8 bases agree with TRBD1. Germline CDR1 SGDLS, CDR2 YYNGEE. This CDR3 has 14 amino acids. The V segment lost 3 bases and the J segment 4 bases; nucleotides outside the gene matches: 4.

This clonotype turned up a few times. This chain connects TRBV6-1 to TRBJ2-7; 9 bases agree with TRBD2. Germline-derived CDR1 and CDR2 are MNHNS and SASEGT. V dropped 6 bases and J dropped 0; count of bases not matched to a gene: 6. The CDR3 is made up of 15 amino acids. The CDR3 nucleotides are TGTGCCAGCAGGGAGACTAGCGGAGCCTCCTACGAGCAGTACTTC. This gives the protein CASRETSGASYEQYF.

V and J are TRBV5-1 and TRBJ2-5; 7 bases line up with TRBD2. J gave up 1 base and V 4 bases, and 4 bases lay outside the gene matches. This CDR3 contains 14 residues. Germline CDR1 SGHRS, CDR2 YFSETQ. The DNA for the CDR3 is TGCGCCAGCAGCAATAGCGGGTTCCAAGAGACCCAGTACTTC. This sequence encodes CASSNSGFQETQYF. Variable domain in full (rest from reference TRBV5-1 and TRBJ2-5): KAGVTQTPRYLIKTRGQQVTLSCSPISGHRSVSWYQQTPGQGLQFLFEYFSETQRNKGNFPGRFSGRQFSNSRSEMNVSTLELGDSALYLCASSNSGFQETQYFGPGTRLLVL.

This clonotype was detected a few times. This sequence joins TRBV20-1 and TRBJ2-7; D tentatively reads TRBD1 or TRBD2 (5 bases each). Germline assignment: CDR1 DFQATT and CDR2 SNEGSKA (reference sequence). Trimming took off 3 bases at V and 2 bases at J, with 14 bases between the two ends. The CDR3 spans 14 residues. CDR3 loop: CSARGGDGAYEQYF. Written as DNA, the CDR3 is TGCAGTGCTAGGGGTGGGGACGGAGCCTACGAGCAGTACTTC.

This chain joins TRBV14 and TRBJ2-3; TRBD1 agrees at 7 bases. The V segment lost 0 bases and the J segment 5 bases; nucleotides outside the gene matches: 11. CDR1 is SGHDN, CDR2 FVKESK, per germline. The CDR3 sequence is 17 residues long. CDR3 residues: CASSQDQRGRSIDTQYF. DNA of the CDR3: TGTGCCAGCAGCCAAGATCAAAGGGGGCGCAGTATAGATACGCAGTATTTT. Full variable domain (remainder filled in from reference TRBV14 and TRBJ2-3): EAGVTQFPSHSVIEKGQTVTLRCDPISGHDNLYWYRRVMGKEIKFLLHFVKESKQDESGMPNNRFLAERTGGTYSTLKVQPAELEDSGVYFCASSQDQRGRSIDTQYFGPGTRLTVL.

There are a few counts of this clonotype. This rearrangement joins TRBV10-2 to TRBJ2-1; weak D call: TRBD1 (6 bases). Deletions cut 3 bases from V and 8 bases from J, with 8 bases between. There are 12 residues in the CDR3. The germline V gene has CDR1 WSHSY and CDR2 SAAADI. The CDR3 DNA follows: TGCGCCAGCAGTGAAGGGGGATATGAGCAGTTCTTC. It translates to CASSEGGYEQFF.

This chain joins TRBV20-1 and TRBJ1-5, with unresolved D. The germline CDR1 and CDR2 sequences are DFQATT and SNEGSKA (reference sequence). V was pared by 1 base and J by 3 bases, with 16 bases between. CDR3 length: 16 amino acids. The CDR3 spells CSARGESQQVNQPQHF. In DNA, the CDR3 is TGCAGTGCTAGAGGGGAGTCGCAGCAGGTCAATCAGCCCCAGCATTTT.

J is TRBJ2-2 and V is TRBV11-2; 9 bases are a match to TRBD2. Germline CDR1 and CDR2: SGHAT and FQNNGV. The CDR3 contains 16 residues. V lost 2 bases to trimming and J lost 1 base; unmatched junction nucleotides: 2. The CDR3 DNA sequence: TGTGCCAGCAGCTTACTAGCGGGGCAGAACACCGGGGAGCTGTTTTTT. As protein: CASSLLAGQNTGELFF.

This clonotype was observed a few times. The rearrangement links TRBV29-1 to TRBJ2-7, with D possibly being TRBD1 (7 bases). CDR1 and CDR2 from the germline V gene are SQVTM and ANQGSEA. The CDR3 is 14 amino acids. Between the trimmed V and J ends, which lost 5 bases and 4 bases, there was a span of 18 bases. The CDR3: CSVLFPQGGYEQYF. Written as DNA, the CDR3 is TGCAGCGTTCTTTTTCCCCAGGGGGGATACGAGCAGTACTTC.

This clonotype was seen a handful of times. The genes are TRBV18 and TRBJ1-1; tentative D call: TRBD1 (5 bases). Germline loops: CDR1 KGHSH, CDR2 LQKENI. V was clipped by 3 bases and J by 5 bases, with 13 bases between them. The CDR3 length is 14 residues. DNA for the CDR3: TGTGCCAGCTCACCCCGGGGGGTGGGGACTGAAGCTTTCTTT. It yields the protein CASSPRGVGTEAFF.

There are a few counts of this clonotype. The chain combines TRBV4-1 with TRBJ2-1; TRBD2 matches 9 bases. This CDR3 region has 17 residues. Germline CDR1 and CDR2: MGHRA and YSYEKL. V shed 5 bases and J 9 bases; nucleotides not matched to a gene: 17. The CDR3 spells CASSSRLAVGKNGEQFF. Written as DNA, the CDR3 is TGCGCCAGCAGCTCTCGACTAGCGGTTGGTAAGAATGGTGAGCAGTTCTTC.